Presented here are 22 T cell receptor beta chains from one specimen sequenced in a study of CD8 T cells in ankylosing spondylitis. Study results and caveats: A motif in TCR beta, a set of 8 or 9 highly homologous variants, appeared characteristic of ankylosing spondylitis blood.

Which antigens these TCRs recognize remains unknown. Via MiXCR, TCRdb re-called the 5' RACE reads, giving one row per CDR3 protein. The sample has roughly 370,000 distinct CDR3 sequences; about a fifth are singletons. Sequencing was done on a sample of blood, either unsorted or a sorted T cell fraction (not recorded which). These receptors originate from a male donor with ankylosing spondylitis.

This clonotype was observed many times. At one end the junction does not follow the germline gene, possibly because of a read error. The CDR3 spells CAVSWGAGSNQPQHF. CDR3 sequence (DNA): TGTGCCGTCAGTTGGGGGGCCGGGAGCAATCAGCCCCAGCATTTT. The J gene is TRBJ1-5, the V gene TRBV10-3; tentatively, D is TRBD1 (6 bases). Germline CDR1 and CDR2: ENHRY and SYGVKD. The CDR3 loop spans 15 amino acids.

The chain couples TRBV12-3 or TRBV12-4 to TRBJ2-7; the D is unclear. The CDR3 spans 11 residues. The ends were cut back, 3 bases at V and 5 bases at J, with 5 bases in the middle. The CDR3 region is CASSFANEQYF. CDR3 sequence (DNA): TGTGCCAGCAGTTTTGCCAACGAGCAGTACTTC.

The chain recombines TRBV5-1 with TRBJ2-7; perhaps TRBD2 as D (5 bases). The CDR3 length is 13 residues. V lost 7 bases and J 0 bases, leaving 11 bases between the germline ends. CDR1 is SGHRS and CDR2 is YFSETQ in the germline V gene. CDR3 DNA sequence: TGCGCCAGCGCCGAGGGATCCTCCTACGAGCAGTACTTC. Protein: CASAEGSSYEQYF. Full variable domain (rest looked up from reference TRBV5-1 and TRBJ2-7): KAGVTQTPRYLIKTRGQQVTLSCSPISGHRSVSWYQQTPGQGLQFLFEYFSETQRNKGNFPGRFSGRQFSNSRSEMNVSTLELGDSALYLCASAEGSSYEQYFGPGTRLTVT.

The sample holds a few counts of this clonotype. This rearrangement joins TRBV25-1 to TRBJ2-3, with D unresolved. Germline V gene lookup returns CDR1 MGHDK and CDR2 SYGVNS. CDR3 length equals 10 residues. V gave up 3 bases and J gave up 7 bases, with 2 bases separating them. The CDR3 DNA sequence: TGTGCCAGCAGTGACTATACGCAGTATTTT. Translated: CASSDYTQYF.

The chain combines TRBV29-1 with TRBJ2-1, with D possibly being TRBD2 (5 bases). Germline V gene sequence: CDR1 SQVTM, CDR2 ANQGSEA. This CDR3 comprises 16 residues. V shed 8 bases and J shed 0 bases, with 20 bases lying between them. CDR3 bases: TGCAGCTCCGGAGAGGGTGGCCCGGGCTCCTACAATGAGCAGTTCTTC. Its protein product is CSSGEGGPGSYNEQFF.

CDR3 sequence reads: CASAGSKNIQYF. CDR3 DNA: TGTGCCAGCGCAGGGTCCAAAAACATTCAGTACTTC. The chain is built from TRBV3-1 and TRBJ2-4, with D possibly being TRBD1 (5 bases). The CDR3 has 12 residues. Germline CDR1 and CDR2: LGHDT and YNNKEL (reference sequence). The germline V and J ends were trimmed by 8 bases and 2 bases, with 7 bases remaining between them.

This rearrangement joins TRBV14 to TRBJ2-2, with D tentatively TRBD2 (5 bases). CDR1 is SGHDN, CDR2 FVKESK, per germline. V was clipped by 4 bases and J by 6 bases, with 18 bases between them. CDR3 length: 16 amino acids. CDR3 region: CASSPMGAGRSGELFF. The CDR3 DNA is TGTGCCAGCAGCCCGATGGGAGCAGGACGTTCCGGGGAGCTGTTTTTT.

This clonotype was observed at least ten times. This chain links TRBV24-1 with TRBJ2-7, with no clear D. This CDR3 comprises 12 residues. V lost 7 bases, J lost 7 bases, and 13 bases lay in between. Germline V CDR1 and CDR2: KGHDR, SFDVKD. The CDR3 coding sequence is TGTGCCACCAGAGGACCGTTGGGAGAGCAGTACTTC. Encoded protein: CATRGPLGEQYF.

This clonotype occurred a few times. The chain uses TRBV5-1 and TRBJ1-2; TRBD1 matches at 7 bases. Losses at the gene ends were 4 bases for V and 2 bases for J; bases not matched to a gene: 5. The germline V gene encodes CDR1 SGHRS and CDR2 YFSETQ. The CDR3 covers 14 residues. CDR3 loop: CASSLTTGNYGYTF. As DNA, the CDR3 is TGCGCCAGCAGCCTTACGACAGGGAACTATGGCTACACCTTC.

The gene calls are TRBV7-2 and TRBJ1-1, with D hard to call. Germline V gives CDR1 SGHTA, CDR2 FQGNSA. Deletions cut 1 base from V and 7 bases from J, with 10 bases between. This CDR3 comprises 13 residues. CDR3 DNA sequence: TGTGCCAGCAGCTTAGGGGGTGGGGATGAAGCTTTCTTT. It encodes CASSLGGGDEAFF.

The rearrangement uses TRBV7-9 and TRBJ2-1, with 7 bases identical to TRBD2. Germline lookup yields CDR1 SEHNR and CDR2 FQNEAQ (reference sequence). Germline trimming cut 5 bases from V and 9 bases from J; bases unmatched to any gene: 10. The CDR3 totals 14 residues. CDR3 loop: CASSAGTSVSEQFF. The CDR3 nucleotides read TGTGCCAGCAGCGCCGGAACTAGCGTCAGTGAGCAGTTCTTC.

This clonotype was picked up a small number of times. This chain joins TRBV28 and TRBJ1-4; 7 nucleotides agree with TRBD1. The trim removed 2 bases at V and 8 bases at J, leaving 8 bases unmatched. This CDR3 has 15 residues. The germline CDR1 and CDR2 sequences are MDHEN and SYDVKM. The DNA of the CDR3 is TGTGCCAGCAGTTTACTCAGGGGGTCTAGGGAAAAACTGTTTTTT. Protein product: CASSLLRGSREKLFF.

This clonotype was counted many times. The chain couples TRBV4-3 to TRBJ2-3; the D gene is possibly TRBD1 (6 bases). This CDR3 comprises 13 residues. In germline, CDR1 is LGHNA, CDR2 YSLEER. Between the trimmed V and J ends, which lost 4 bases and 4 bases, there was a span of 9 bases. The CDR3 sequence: CASSRTGPDTQYF. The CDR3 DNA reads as TGCGCCAGCAGCCGAACAGGGCCAGATACGCAGTATTTT.

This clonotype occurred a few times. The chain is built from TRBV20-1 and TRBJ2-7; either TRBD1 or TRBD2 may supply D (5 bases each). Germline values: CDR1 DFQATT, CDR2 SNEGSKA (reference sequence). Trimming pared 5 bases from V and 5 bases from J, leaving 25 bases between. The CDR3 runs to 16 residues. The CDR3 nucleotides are TGCAGTGCTCCGAAGGTATCCGGGGCCCTCGGGGACGAGCAGTACTTC. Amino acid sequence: CSAPKVSGALGDEQYF.

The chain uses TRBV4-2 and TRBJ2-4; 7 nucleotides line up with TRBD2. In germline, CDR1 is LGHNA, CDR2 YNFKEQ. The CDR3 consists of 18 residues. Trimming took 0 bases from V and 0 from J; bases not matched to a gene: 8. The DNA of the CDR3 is TGTGCCAGCAGCCAAGAACCCCGGGGGGAACTAGCCAAAAACATTCAGTACTTC. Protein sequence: CASSQEPRGELAKNIQYF.

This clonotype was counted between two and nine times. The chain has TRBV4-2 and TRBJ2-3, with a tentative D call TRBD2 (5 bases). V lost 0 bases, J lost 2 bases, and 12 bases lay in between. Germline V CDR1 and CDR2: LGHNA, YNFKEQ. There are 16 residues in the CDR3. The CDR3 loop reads CASSQDGKRLTDTQYF. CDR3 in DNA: TGTGCCAGCAGCCAAGATGGGAAGCGGCTCACAGATACGCAGTATTTT.

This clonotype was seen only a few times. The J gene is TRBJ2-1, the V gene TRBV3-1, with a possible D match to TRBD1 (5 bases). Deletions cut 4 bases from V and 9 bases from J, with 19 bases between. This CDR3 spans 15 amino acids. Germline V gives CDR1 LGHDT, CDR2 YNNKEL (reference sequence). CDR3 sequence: CASSPDSHLQGEQFF. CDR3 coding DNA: TGTGCCAGCAGCCCAGACAGCCACTTACAAGGTGAGCAGTTCTTC.

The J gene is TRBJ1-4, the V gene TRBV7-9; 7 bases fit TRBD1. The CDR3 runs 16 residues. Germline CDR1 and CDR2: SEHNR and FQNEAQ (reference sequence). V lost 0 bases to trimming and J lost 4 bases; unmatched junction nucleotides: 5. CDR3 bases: TGTGCCAGCAGCTTAGCCGGACAGGCCATTAATGAAAAACTGTTTTTT. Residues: CASSLAGQAINEKLFF.

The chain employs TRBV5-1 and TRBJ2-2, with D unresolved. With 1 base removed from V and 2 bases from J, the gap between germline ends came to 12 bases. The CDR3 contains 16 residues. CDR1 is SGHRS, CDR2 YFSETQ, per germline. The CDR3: CASSLSRDSNTGELFF. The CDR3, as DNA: TGCGCCAGCAGCTTGTCTAGAGATTCCAACACCGGGGAGCTGTTTTTT.

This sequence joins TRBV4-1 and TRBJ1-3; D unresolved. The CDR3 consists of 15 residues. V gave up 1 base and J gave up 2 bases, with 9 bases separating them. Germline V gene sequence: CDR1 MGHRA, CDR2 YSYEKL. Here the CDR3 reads CASSQGLSAGNTIYF. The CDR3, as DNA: TGCGCCAGCAGCCAAGGCTTGTCGGCTGGAAACACCATATATTTT.

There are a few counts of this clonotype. The chain's CDR3 is CASSLVQGNQPQHF. For the CDR3, the DNA is TGTGCCAGCAGCTTAGTACAGGGCAATCAGCCCCAGCATTTT. This sequence joins TRBV7-2 and TRBJ1-5, with D maybe TRBD1 (5 bases). The length of the CDR3 is 14 residues. The V gene lost 1 base and the J gene lost 2 bases, with 6 bases spanning the gap. Germline V CDR1 and CDR2: SGHTA, FQGNSA.

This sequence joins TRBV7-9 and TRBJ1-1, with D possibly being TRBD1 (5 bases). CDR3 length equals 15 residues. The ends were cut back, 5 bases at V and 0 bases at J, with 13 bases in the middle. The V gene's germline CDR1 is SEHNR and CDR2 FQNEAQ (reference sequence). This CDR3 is CASSQGRALNTEAFF. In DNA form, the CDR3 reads TGTGCCAGCAGCCAGGGAAGGGCATTGAACACTGAAGCTTTCTTT.